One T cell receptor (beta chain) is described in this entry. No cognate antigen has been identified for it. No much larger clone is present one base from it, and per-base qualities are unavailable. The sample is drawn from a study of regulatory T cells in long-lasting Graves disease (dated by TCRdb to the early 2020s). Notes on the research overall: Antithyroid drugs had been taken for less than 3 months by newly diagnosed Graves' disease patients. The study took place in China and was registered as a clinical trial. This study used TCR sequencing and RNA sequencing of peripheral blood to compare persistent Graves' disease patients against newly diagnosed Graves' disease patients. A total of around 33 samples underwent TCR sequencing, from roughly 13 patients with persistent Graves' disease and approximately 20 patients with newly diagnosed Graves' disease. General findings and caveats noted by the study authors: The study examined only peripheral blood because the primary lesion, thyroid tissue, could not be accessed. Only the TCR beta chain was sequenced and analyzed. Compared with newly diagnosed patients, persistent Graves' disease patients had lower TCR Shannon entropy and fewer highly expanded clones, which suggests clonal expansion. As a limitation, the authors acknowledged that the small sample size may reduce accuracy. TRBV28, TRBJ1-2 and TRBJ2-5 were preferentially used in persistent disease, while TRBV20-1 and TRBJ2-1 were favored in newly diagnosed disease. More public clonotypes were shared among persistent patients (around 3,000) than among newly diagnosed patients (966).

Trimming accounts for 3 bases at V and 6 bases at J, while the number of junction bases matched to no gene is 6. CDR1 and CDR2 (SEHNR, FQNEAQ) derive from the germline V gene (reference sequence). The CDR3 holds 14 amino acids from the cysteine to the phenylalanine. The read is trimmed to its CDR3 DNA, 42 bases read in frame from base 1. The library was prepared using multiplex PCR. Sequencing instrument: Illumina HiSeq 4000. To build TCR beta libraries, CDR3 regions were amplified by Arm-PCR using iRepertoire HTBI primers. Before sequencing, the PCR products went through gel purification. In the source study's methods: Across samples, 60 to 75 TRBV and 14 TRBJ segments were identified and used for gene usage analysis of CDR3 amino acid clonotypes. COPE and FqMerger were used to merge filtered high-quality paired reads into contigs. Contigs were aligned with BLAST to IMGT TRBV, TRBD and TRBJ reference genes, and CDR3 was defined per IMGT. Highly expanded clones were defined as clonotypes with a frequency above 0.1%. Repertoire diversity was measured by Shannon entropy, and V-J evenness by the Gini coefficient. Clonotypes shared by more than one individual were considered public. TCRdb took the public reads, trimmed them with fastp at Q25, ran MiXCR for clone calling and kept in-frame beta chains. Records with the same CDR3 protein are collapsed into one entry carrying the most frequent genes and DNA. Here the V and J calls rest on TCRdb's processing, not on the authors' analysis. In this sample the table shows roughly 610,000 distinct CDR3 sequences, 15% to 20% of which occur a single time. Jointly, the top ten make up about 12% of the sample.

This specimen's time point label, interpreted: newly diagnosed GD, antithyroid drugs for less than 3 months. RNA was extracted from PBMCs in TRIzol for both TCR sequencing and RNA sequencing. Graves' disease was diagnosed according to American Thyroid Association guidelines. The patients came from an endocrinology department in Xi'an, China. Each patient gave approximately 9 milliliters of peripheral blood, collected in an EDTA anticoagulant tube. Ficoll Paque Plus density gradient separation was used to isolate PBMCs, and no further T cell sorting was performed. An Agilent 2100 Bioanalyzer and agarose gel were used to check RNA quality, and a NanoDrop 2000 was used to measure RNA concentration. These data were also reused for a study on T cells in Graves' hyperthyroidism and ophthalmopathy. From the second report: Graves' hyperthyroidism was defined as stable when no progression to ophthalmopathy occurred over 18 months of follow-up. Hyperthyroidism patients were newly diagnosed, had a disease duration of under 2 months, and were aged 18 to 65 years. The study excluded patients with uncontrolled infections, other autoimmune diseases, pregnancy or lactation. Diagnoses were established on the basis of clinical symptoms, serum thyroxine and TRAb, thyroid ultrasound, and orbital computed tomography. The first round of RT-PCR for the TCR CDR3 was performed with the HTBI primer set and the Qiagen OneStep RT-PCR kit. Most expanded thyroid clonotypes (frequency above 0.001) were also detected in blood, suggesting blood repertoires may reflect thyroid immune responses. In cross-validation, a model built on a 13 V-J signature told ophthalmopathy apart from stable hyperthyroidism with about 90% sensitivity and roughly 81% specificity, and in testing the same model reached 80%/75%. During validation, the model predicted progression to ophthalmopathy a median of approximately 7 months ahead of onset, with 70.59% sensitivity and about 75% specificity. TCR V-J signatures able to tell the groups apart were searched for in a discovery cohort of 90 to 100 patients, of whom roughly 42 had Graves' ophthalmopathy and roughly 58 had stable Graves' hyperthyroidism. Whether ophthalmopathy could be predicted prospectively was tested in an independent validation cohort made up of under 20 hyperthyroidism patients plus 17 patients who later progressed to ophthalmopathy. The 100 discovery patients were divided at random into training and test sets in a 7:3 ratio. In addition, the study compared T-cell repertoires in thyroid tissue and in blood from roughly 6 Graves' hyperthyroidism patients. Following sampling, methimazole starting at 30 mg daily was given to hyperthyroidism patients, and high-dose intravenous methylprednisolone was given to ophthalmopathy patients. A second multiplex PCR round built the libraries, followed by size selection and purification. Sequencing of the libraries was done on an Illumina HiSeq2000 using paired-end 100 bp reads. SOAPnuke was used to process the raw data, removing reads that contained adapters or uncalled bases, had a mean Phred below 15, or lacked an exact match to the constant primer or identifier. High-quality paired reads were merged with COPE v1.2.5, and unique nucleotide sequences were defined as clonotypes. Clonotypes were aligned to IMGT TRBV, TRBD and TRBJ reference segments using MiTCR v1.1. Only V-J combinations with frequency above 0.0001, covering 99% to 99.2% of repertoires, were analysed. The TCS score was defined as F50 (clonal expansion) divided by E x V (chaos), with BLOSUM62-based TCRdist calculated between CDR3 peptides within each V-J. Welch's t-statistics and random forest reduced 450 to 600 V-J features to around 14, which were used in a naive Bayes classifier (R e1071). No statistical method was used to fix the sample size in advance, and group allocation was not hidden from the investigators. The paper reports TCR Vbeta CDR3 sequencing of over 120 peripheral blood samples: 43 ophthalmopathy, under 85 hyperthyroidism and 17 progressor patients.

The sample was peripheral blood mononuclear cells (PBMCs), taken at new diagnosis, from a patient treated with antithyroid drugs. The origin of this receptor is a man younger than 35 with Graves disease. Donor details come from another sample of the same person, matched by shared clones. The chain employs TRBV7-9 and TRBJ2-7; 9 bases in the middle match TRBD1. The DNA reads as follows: TGTGCCAGCAGCTTGGGGGGACAGGGTCGCGAGCAGTACTTC. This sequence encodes CASSLGGQGREQYF.